Given below is one T cell receptor beta chain in context. The data were produced by immunoSEQ multiplex PCR, yet TCRdb's version contains in-frame clones alone and is incomplete. The repertoire holds more than 80,000 clones, with 75% to 95% as singletons. The sample comes from a study of OX40 agonist ivuxolimab in advanced cancers. Study details: Enrollees could have had prior anti-PD-1, anti-PD-L1 or anti-CTLA-4 therapy, which approximately 38% had received. Partial responses were achieved by three patients, of whom one had hepatocellular carcinoma and two had cutaneous melanoma.

Here the sequenced sample was CD4+ or CD8+ T cells sorted from blood, taken in a trial of the OX40 agonist ivuxolimab. The TCR was taken from an adult with an advanced solid tumor such as melanoma, head and neck, liver or kidney cancer.

The CDR3 spells CASGHGVGTEAFF. CDR3 nucleotides: TGTGCCTCGGGGCACGGGGTGGGGACTGAAGCTTTCTTT. V is TRBV11-2 and J is TRBJ1-1; perhaps TRBD1 as D (5 bases). Trimming stripped 11 bases from V and 5 bases from J, with 18 bases between. This CDR3 comprises 13 residues. Germline loops: CDR1 SGHAT, CDR2 FQNNGV.